The 21 T cell receptor beta chains below all came from one sample that was sequenced in a study of blood T cell repertoires in COVID-19. Measured with immunoSEQ multiplex PCR; TCRdb has only the in-frame clones, and not every one. The sample yields roughly 34,000 clones, 70% to 90% seen once. Sequenced input: peripheral blood. Source of these receptors: a man at least 80 years old with active COVID-19.

The chain carries TRBV14 and TRBJ2-1, with TRBD2 matching 13 bases. The V gene's germline CDR1 is SGHDN and CDR2 FVKESK. The CDR3 has 15 residues. V lost 5 bases and J lost 5; bases outside the gene matches: 3. Written as DNA, the CDR3 is TGTGCCAGCAGCTTACTAGCGGGGGGGCACAATGAGCAGTTCTTC. Its translation is CASSLLAGGHNEQFF.

This chain uses TRBV6-5 with TRBJ2-3; D not certain. The V and J ends lost 5 bases and 6 bases respectively, with 6 bases between them. Per the germline V gene, CDR1 is MNHEY and CDR2 is SVGAGI. There are 11 residues in the CDR3. The CDR3: CASSPGDTQYF. In nucleotides, the CDR3 is TGTGCCAGCAGTCCCGGGGATACGCAGTATTTT.

The chain is built from TRBV3-1 (or the pseudogene TRBV3-2) and TRBJ2-3; maybe TRBD1 (6 bases). CDR3 length: 12 residues. Germline V gene sequence: CDR1 LGHDT, CDR2 YNNKEL (reference sequence). V lost 4 bases to trimming and J lost 8 bases, with 10 bases between them. CDR3 bases: TGTGCCAGCAGCCCGCGAGGGGGTACGCAGTATTTT. Amino acids: CASSPRGGTQYF.

CDR3 residues: CASSRSQETQYF. The CDR3 region has the DNA TGTGCCAGCAGTCGGTCCCAAGAGACCCAGTACTTC. J is TRBJ2-5 and V is TRBV6-5; no definite D call. Germline V gene lookup returns CDR1 MNHEY and CDR2 SVGAGI. V dropped 5 bases and J dropped 1 base, with 5 bases sitting between them. This CDR3 is built from 12 residues.

This chain uses TRBV29-1 with TRBJ2-7; D possibly corresponds to TRBD2 (5 bases). The V end was cut by 0 bases, the J end by 2 bases, with 14 bases between. This CDR3 region has 15 residues. Looked up from germline, CDR1 is SQVTM and CDR2 is ANQGSEA. CDR3 nucleotides: TGCAGCGTTGAAGATCGCGGACTCCAGACCTACGAGCAGTACTTC. Translating it yields CSVEDRGLQTYEQYF.

There are a few counts of this clone. CDR3 DNA: TGTGCCAGCAAAAACCTCGGCGGGGTAGCGGGGGGCTCCTACAATGAGCAGTTCTTC. It yields the protein CASKNLGGVAGGSYNEQFF. The chain has TRBV2 and TRBJ2-1, with 10 positions matching TRBD2. Per the germline V gene, CDR1 is SNHLY and CDR2 is FYNNEI. The CDR3 contains 19 residues. V gave up 7 bases and J gave up 0 bases; unmatched junction bases: 15.

In its sample, this clone was seen a few times. This chain links TRBV5-1 with TRBJ2-5; 7 bases are a match to TRBD2. V trimming: 6 bases; J trimming: 4 bases; junction bases outside the gene matches: 12. Germline CDR1 SGHRS, CDR2 YFSETQ. This CDR3 has 15 residues. The CDR3 here is CASTGGRGSGETQYF. CDR3 sequence (DNA): TGCGCCAGCACCGGAGGGCGGGGGTCGGGAGAGACCCAGTACTTC.

The rearrangement joins TRBV10-3 to TRBJ1-6; D is perhaps TRBD1 (5 bases). The germline V gene encodes CDR1 ENHRY and CDR2 SYGVKD. The CDR3 totals 16 residues. With 6 bases removed from V and 5 bases from J, the gap between germline ends came to 17 bases. The CDR3: CAIRGMGGLDNSPLHF. The CDR3 coding sequence is TGTGCCATCAGGGGGATGGGGGGTCTGGATAATTCACCCCTCCACTTT.

The rearrangement links TRBV11-1 to TRBJ2-5; D might be TRBD1 (5 bases). V lost 5 bases and J 2 bases, leaving 15 bases between the germline ends. Germline V lookup: CDR1 SGHAT, CDR2 FQDESV (reference sequence). The CDR3 totals 15 residues. In DNA, the CDR3 is TGTGCCAGCAGCCCCAGGACAAGTCTACAAGAGACCCAGTACTTC. Its translation is CASSPRTSLQETQYF.

This chain uses TRBV7-3 with TRBJ2-2; TRBD1 matches 9 bases. In germline, CDR1 is SGHTA, CDR2 FQGTGA. This CDR3 spans 15 amino acids. After removal of 2 bases from V and 6 bases from J, the junction contained 4 bases not matched to a gene. DNA for the CDR3: TGTGCCAGCAGCTTAGGGACAGGGAAAGCCGGGGAGCTGTTTTTT. Its translation is CASSLGTGKAGELFF.

This sequence joins TRBV18 and TRBJ1-4; 7 nucleotides agree with TRBD1. The CDR3 runs to 15 residues. The germline V gene encodes CDR1 KGHSH and CDR2 LQKENI. V dropped 5 bases and J dropped 0; count of bases not matched to a gene: 3. CDR3 DNA sequence: TGTGCCAGCTCAGGGGGGACAGCAACTAATGAAAAACTGTTTTTT. This encodes CASSGGTATNEKLFF.

The genes are TRBV11-2 and TRBJ2-7, with TRBD1 matching over 8 bases. The CDR3 is 13 residues long. Germline lookup yields CDR1 SGHAT and CDR2 FQNNGV. The trim removed 6 bases at V and 6 bases at J, leaving 7 bases unmatched. Here the CDR3 reads CASSTGGHGEQYF. The CDR3 DNA reads as TGTGCCAGCAGTACAGGGGGACATGGCGAGCAGTACTTC.

CDR3 sequence (DNA): TGTGCCAGTAGTACCAGGGATTTTAATTCACCCCTCCACTTT. Its protein product is CASSTRDFNSPLHF. The chain employs TRBV19 and TRBJ1-6; TRBD1 is a possible D gene (5 bases). The CDR3 length is 14 residues. V dropped 4 bases and J dropped 6 bases, with 10 bases sitting between them. CDR1 and CDR2 (germline): LNHDA, SQIVND (reference sequence).

This clone was seen a single time. The chain has TRBV7-2 and TRBJ2-5; D remains unclear. CDR3 size: 12 residues. Trimming shortened V by 6 bases and J by 12 bases, and 17 bases separated the two germline ends. Germline V CDR1 and CDR2: SGHTA, FQGNSA. The CDR3 sequence: CASSSYAQEKYF. The CDR3 coding sequence is TGTGCCAGCAGTTCATACGCGCAGGAAAAGTACTTC.

V is TRBV5-1 and J is TRBJ1-1; TRBD1 might be the D (6 bases). The CDR3 is 15 residues long. The ends were cut back, 0 bases at V and 1 base at J, with 10 bases in the middle. Germline CDR1 SGHRS, CDR2 YFSETQ. The CDR3 spells CASSLGRTENTEAFF. DNA of the CDR3: TGCGCCAGCAGCTTGGGAAGGACAGAGAACACTGAAGCTTTCTTT.

CDR3 DNA sequence: TGTGCCAGCAGCCAGGACAGGGCTCAGGGGGCTTTCTTT. Translating gives CASSQDRAQGAFF. V and J are TRBV4-2 and TRBJ1-1, with 8 bases lining up with TRBD1. The V and J ends lost 3 bases and 11 bases, in that order; junction bases with no gene match: 8. Germline V lookup: CDR1 LGHNA, CDR2 YNFKEQ. This CDR3 has 13 amino acids.

The chain links TRBV10-3 to TRBJ1-5; no reliable D call. V lost 8 bases and J 6 bases, leaving 14 bases between the germline ends. The germline V gene encodes CDR1 ENHRY and CDR2 SYGVKD. This CDR3 comprises 13 residues. The CDR3 loop reads CAIAESAGQPQHF. Written as DNA, the CDR3 is TGTGCCATCGCTGAGTCAGCGGGTCAGCCCCAGCATTTT.

The chain carries TRBV28 and TRBJ1-3; no reliable D call. CDR3 length: 15 amino acids. The V end lost 4 bases, the J end lost 2 bases, and 12 bases lay between the germline ends. Germline CDR1 and CDR2: MDHEN and SYDVKM. The CDR3 protein is CASSSPPGTGNTIYF. CDR3 nucleotide sequence: TGTGCCAGCAGTTCCCCACCGGGTACTGGAAACACCATATATTTT.

The chain links TRBV5-1 to TRBJ2-7; 9 bases are shared with TRBD1. Trimming took 3 bases from V and 6 from J; bases not matched to a gene: 4. There are 13 residues in the CDR3. Germline CDR1 and CDR2: SGHRS and YFSETQ. The CDR3 region is CASSSTGGGEQYF. The CDR3, as DNA: TGCGCCAGCAGCTCGACAGGGGGAGGCGAGCAGTACTTC.

The chain carries TRBV10-3 and TRBJ2-1; TRBD2 agrees at 8 bases. With 1 base clipped from V and 6 bases from J, the junction kept 2 bases outside the gene matches. The CDR3 runs to 14 residues. Germline V gene sequence: CDR1 ENHRY, CDR2 SYGVKD. CDR3 residues: CAISEFGGANEQFF. The CDR3 DNA follows: TGTGCCATCAGTGAGTTCGGGGGGGCCAATGAGCAGTTCTTC.

This chain uses TRBV5-1 with TRBJ1-3; TRBD1 aligns across 7 bases. The CDR3 loop spans 13 amino acids. CDR1 and CDR2 (germline): SGHRS, YFSETQ. Trimming at V came to 5 bases and at J to 5 bases, leaving 4 bases not matched to a gene. The CDR3 loop is CASSLGGRNTIYF. CDR3 bases: TGCGCCAGCAGTTTAGGGGGCAGAAACACCATATATTTT. Looking up the rest from reference TRBV5-1 and TRBJ1-3 gives the full variable domain: KAGVTQTPRYLIKTRGQQVTLSCSPISGHRSVSWYQQTPGQGLQFLFEYFSETQRNKGNFPGRFSGRQFSNSRSEMNVSTLELGDSALYLCASSLGGRNTIYFGEGSWLTVV.